Below are 20 T cell receptor beta chains sequenced from a single sample in a study of blood T cells in healthy people across ages (dated by TCRdb to 2014 to 2015). Libraries were built with 5' RACE. TCRdb shows the sequencer as Illumina HiSeq 2500. A second PCR of 7 to 11 cycles was performed with a sample-barcoded 5' primer and a J-beta primer mix. TCRdb reprocessing: public reads trimmed at Q25 with fastp, clones called with MiXCR, in-frame beta chains kept. Identical CDR3 proteins give one entry, which carries the most common genes and DNA. The sample data list under 1 million distinct CDR3 sequences, and 40% to 50% of these were observed just once. The top ten hold 15% to 25% of the sample. Sequencing was carried out using blood. These receptors were collected from a man aged 55 to 70 in good health.

There are a few counts of this clonotype. This chain joins TRBV6-2 or TRBV6-3 and TRBJ2-7; 9 bases agree with TRBD2. Germline CDR1 MNHEY, CDR2 SVGEGT. This CDR3 is built from 15 residues. V lost 2 bases to trimming and J lost 2 bases; unmatched junction nucleotides: 4. CDR3 DNA sequence: TGTGCCAGCAGTTACAGAGCGGGGGGACCCTACGAGCAGTACTTC. Its protein product is CASSYRAGGPYEQYF.

This clonotype was detected a few times. The chain uses TRBV28 and TRBJ2-7, with 7 bases that match TRBD1. This CDR3 has 12 residues. Germline V CDR1 and CDR2: MDHEN, SYDVKM. V shed 9 bases, J shed 3 bases, and the junction held 5 bases outside the gene matches. The CDR3 nucleotides read TGTGCCAGTACAGGACAGGTCTACGAGCAGTACTTC. This gives the protein CASTGQVYEQYF.

The J gene is TRBJ1-1, the V gene TRBV20-1, with a weak D call TRBD1 (6 bases). The V end was cut by 6 bases, the J end by 1 base, with 18 bases between. In germline, CDR1 is DFQATT, CDR2 SNEGSKA (reference sequence). The CDR3 contains 15 residues. The CDR3 sequence is CSASRGGASNTEAFF. The CDR3, as DNA: TGCAGTGCGAGCCGAGGGGGGGCTTCGAACACTGAAGCTTTCTTT.

There are a few counts of this clonotype. V is TRBV15 and J is TRBJ2-7, with 7 bases fitting TRBD1. The junction had 11 bases not matched to a gene; V was cut back by 9 bases and J by 0 bases. The CDR3 loop spans 15 amino acids. Germline V CDR1 and CDR2: LNHNV, YYDKDF (reference sequence). The CDR3 sequence is CATRDPGGTSYEQYF. Here the CDR3 DNA reads TGTGCCACTAGGGATCCAGGGGGTACCTCCTACGAGCAGTACTTC.

This clonotype appeared a few times. The chain couples TRBV14 to TRBJ2-3; D assignment may be TRBD1 or TRBD2 (5 bases each). CDR3 length: 13 amino acids. V lost 4 bases, J lost 5 bases, and 10 bases lay in between. Germline V CDR1 and CDR2: SGHDN, FVKESK. For the CDR3, the DNA is TGTGCCAGCAGCCTCGGGACCGTAGATACGCAGTATTTT. Its protein product is CASSLGTVDTQYF.

CDR3 sequence reads: CAAPGEGSQSYEQYF. Here the CDR3 DNA reads TGTGCCGCCCCGGGTGAGGGATCGCAGTCCTACGAGCAGTACTTC. This chain uses TRBV6-1 with TRBJ2-5; a possible D gene is TRBD2 (5 bases). With the DNA end fitting TRBJ2-7 better, the J assignment may be wrong. This CDR3 spans 15 amino acids. CDR1 is MNHNS, CDR2 SASEGT, per germline.

The genes are TRBV6-2 or TRBV6-3 and TRBJ1-5, with a possible D match to TRBD1 (6 bases). There are 20 residues in the CDR3. Germline lookup yields CDR1 MNHEY and CDR2 SVGEGT. Trimming left V 0 bases short and J 6 bases short, with 27 bases between. CDR3 nucleotide sequence: TGTGCCAGCAGTTACTCAAGCCTCAGGGGACGTATCCTTACTTTTCAGCCCCAGCATTTT. This sequence encodes CASSYSSLRGRILTFQPQHF.

The CDR3 sequence is CAIEDSSNQPQHF. The CDR3 DNA reads as TGTGCGATTGAGGACAGTAGCAATCAGCCCCAGCATTTT. The chain couples TRBV12-3 or TRBV12-4 to TRBJ1-5; a weak D match, TRBD1 (6 bases). The length of the CDR3 is 13 residues.

The V and J genes are TRBV20-1 and TRBJ2-7, with 8 bases aligning to TRBD2. CDR1 and CDR2 (germline): DFQATT, SNEGSKA (reference sequence). Trimming removed 3 bases from V and 0 bases from J; junction bases left unmatched: 16. This CDR3 has 18 amino acids. CDR3 nucleotides: TGCAGTGCTAGTGCCCAGGATGATCGGGGGGGTTTCTCCTACGAGCAGTACTTC. Its translation: CSASAQDDRGGFSYEQYF.

A note on this clonotype: This may be a read error: a much more frequent sequence differs by one nucleotide. The chain links TRBV4-3 to TRBJ1-5; no firm D call. The germline V gene encodes CDR1 LGHNA and CDR2 YSLEER. The CDR3 runs 13 residues. DNA for the CDR3: TGCACCAGCAGCCAAGATCCTTATCAGCCCCAGCATTTT. Protein product: CTSSQDPYQPQHF.

The chain recombines TRBV24-1 with TRBJ2-5; D gene ambiguous. The V gene lost 3 bases and the J gene lost 4 bases, with 8 bases spanning the gap. There are 13 residues in the CDR3. Germline V gene data show CDR1 as KGHDR and CDR2 as SFDVKD. The CDR3 DNA follows: TGTGCCACCAGTGATAGGTTCGGAGAGACCCAGTACTTC. Translated, it gives CATSDRFGETQYF.

The rearrangement joins TRBV20-1 to TRBJ2-5, with 15 bases fitting TRBD2. The CDR3 is 15 amino acids. The J segment lost 6 bases and the V segment lost 3 bases, leaving 5 bases of the junction unmatched. CDR1 and CDR2 from the germline V gene are DFQATT and SNEGSKA (reference sequence). The CDR3 protein is CSASGTSGGLKTQYF. CDR3 DNA: TGCAGTGCTAGTGGGACTAGCGGGGGGTTGAAGACCCAGTACTTC.

This clonotype was seen a few times. The J gene is TRBJ2-5, the V gene TRBV29-1, with 14 bases lining up with TRBD2. This CDR3 is 13 amino acids long. Looked up from germline, CDR1 is SQVTM and CDR2 is ANQGSEA. V lost 5 bases to trimming and J lost 7 bases; unmatched junction nucleotides: 3. The CDR3 reads CSVLTSGGGTQYF. CDR3 nucleotide sequence: TGCAGCGTTTTGACTAGCGGGGGGGGGACCCAGTACTTC.

The chain links TRBV20-1 to TRBJ1-1, with D hard to call. From germline, CDR1 is DFQATT and CDR2 SNEGSKA (reference sequence). The V and J ends lost 3 bases and 0 bases respectively, with 14 bases between them. The CDR3 loop spans 15 amino acids. CDR3 protein: CSASHLDFVNTEAFF. The CDR3 DNA follows: TGCAGTGCTAGCCACCTAGACTTCGTGAACACTGAAGCTTTCTTT.

V usage is TRBV20-1 and J usage is TRBJ2-5, with 11 bases aligning to TRBD2. The J call may be wrong; the DNA end is better matched by TRBJ2-7. Germline V lookup: CDR1 DFQATT, CDR2 SNEGSKA (reference sequence). The CDR3 extends over 14 amino acids. In DNA, the CDR3 is TGCAGTGCGTTAGCGGGGGGGCCCTCCTACGAGCAGTACTTC. Its protein product is CSALAGGPSYEQYF.

As to this clonotype: An end of the junction does not agree with germline; a read error may underlie this. The V gene is TRBV6-5, the J gene TRBJ1-1; 9 bases align to TRBD1. The CDR3 spans 13 residues. In germline, CDR1 is MNHEY, CDR2 SVGAGI. The CDR3 sequence is CASGGDRATETFF. CDR3 nucleotide sequence: TGTGCCAGCGGGGGGGACAGGGCCACTGAAACTTTCTTT.

The rearrangement links TRBV5-1 to TRBJ1-2; D is ambiguous. This CDR3 has 13 amino acids. CDR1 is SGHRS, CDR2 YFSETQ, per germline. V dropped 1 base and J dropped 3 bases, with 7 bases sitting between them. CDR3 amino acids: CASSLRWDYGYTF. CDR3 coding DNA: TGCGCCAGCAGCTTGAGATGGGACTATGGCTACACCTTC.

The chain employs TRBV2 and TRBJ1-2; D uncertain. The CDR3 loop spans 15 amino acids. Germline V gene data show CDR1 as SNHLY and CDR2 as FYNNEI. V gave up 4 bases and J gave up 4 bases, with 16 bases separating them. In nucleotides, the CDR3 is TGTGCCAGCAGTGGACGAGCCCGGGTGGTCTATGGCTACACCTTC. Protein sequence: CASSGRARVVYGYTF.

The chain couples TRBV11-2 to TRBJ1-4; maybe TRBD1 (6 bases). The CDR3 loop spans 15 amino acids. Germline V lookup: CDR1 SGHAT, CDR2 FQNNGV. V lost 0 bases to trimming and J lost 8 bases, with 13 bases between them. The CDR3 DNA reads TGTGCCAGCAGCTTAGATCCGGGGGCGGTAGAAAAACTGTTTTTT. Translation gives CASSLDPGAVEKLFF. Combining the CDR3 with reference TRBV11-2 and TRBJ1-4 gives the whole variable domain EAGVAQSPRYKIIEKRQSVAFWCNPISGHATLYWYQQILGQGPKLLIQFQNNGVVDDSQLPKDRFSAERLKGVDSTLKIQPAKLEDSAVYLCASSLDPGAVEKLFFGSGTQLSVL.

The chain combines TRBV28 with TRBJ2-3, with TRBD2 identical over 8 bases. V shed 4 bases, J shed 3 bases, and the junction held 9 bases outside the gene matches. The CDR3 length is 16 residues. Germline CDR1 is MDHEN and CDR2 is SYDVKM. In nucleotides, the CDR3 is TGTGCCAGCAGTTCCCCTCCGGTAGCGGGAACAGATACGCAGTATTTT. It is translated as CASSSPPVAGTDTQYF.